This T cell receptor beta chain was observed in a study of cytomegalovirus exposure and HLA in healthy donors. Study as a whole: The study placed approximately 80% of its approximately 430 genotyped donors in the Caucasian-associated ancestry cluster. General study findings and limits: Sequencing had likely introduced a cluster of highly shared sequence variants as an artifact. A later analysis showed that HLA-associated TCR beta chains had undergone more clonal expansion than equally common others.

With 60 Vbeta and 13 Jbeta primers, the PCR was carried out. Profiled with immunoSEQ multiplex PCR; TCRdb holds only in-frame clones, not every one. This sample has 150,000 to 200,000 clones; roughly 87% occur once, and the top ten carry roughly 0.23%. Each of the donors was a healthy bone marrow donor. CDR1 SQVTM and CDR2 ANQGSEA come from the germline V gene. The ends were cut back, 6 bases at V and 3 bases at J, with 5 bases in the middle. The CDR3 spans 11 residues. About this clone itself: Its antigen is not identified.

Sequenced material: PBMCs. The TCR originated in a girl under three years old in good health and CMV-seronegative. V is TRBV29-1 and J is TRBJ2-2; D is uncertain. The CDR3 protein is CSVYDTGELFF. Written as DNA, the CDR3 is TGCAGCGTCTATGACACCGGGGAGCTGTTTTTT.